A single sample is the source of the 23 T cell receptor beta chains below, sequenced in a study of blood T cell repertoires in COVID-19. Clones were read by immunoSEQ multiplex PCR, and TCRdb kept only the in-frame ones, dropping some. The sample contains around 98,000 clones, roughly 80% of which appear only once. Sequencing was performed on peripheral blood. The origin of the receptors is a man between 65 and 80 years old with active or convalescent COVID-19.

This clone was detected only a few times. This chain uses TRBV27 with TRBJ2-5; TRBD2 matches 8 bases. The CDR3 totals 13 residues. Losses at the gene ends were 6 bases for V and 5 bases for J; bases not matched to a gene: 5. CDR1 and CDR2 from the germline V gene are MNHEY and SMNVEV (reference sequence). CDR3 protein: CASRSGGRETQYF. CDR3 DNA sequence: TGTGCCAGCAGGAGCGGGGGTCGGGAGACCCAGTACTTC.

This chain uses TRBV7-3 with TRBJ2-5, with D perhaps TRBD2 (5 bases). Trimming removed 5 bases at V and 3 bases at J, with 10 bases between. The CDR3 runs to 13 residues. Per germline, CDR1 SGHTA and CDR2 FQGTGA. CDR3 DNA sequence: TGTGCCAGCAGCGCAAGACTAAAAGAGACCCAGTACTTC. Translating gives CASSARLKETQYF.

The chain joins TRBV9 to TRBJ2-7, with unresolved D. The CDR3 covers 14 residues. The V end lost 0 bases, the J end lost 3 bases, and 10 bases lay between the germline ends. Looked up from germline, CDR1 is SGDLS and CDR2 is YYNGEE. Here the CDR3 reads CASSVGQNNYEQYF. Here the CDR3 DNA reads TGTGCCAGCAGCGTAGGACAAAATAACTACGAGCAGTACTTC.

The CDR3: CASSKTDRGWTEAFF. The CDR3 nucleotides read TGTGCCAGCAGTAAAACAGACAGGGGTTGGACTGAAGCTTTCTTT. V and J are TRBV6-5 and TRBJ1-1; 8 bases align to TRBD1. The germline gives CDR1 MNHEY, CDR2 SVGAGI. V lost 5 bases and J lost 5; bases outside the gene matches: 10. The CDR3 runs 15 residues.

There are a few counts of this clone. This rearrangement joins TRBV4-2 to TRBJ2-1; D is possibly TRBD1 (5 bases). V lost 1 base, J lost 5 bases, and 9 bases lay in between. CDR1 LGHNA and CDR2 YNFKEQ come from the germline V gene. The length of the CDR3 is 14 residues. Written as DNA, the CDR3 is TGTGCCAGCAGCCAAGGACAGATTCACAATGAGCAGTTCTTC. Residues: CASSQGQIHNEQFF.

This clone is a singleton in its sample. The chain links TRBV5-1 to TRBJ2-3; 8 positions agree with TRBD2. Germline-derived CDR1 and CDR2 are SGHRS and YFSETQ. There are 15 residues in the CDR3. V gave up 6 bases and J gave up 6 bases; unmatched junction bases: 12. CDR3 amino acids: CASTSASGGGDTQYF. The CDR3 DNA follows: TGCGCCAGCACATCGGCCAGCGGGGGTGGGGATACGCAGTATTTT.

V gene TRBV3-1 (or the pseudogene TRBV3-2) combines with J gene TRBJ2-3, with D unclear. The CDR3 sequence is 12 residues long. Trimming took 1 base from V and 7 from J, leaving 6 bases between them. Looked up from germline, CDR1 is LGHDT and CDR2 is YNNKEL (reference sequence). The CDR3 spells CASSQGGYTQYF. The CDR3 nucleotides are TGTGCCAGCAGCCAAGGAGGATATACGCAGTATTTT.

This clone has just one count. The CDR3 spells CASTDRGSNTEAFF. In DNA, the CDR3 is TGTGCCAGTACCGACAGGGGATCGAACACTGAAGCTTTCTTT. This rearrangement joins TRBV19 to TRBJ1-1; TRBD1 matches 8 bases. The CDR3 loop spans 14 amino acids. Germline trimming cut 7 bases from V and 1 base from J; bases unmatched to any gene: 5. The V gene's germline CDR1 is LNHDA and CDR2 SQIVND (reference sequence).

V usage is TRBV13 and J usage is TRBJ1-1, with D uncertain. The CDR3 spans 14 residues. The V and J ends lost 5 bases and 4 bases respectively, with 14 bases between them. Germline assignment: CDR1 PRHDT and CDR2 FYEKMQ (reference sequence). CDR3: CASSPPPIGTEAFF. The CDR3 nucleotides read TGTGCCAGCAGCCCGCCCCCAATCGGCACTGAAGCTTTCTTT.

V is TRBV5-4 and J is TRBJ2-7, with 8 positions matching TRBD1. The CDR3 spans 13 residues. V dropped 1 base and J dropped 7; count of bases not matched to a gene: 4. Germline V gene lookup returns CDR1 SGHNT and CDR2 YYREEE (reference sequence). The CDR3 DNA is TGTGCCAGCAGCTTGCAGGGGGCTAGGGAGCAGTACTTC. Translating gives CASSLQGAREQYF.

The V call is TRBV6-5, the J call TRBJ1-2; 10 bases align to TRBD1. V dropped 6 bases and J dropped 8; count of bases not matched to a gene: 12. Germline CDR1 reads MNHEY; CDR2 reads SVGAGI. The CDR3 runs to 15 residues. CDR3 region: CASRPRGQGTGGYTF. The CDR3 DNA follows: TGTGCCAGCAGACCCCGGGGACAGGGGACTGGCGGCTACACCTTC.

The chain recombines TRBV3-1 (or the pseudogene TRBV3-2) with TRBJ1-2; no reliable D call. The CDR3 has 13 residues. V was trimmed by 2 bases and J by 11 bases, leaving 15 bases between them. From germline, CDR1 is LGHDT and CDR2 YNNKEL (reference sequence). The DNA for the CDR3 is TGTGCCAGCAGCCAACTGGACGGGAGATCATACACCTTC. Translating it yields CASSQLDGRSYTF.

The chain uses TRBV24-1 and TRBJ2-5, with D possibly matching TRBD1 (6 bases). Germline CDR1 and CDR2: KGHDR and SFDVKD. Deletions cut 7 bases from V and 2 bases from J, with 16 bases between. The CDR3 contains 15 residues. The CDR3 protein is CATSDAATGQETQYF. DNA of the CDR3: TGTGCCACCAGCGACGCCGCGACAGGTCAAGAGACCCAGTACTTC.

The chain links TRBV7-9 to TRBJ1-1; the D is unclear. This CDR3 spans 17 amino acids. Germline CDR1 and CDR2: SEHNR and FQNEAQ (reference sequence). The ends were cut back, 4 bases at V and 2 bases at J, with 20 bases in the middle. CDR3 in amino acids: CASSSGRFGRRNTEAFF. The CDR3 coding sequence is TGTGCCAGCAGCTCGGGAAGATTCGGCCGGCGTAACACTGAAGCTTTCTTT.

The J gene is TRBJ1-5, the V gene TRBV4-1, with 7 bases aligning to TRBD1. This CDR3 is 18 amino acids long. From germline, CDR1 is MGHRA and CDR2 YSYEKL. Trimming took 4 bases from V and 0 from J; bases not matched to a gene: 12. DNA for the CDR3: TGCGCCAGCAGCCCTCACGGGACAGTCGTCTATAGCAATCAGCCCCAGCATTTT. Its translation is CASSPHGTVVYSNQPQHF.

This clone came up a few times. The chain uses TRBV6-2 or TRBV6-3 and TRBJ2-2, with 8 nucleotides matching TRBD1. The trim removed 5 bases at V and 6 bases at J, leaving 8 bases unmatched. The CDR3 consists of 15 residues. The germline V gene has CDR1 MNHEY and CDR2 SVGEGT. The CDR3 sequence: CASSPRDRWAGELFF. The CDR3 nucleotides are TGTGCCAGCAGTCCCAGGGACAGGTGGGCCGGGGAGCTGTTTTTT.

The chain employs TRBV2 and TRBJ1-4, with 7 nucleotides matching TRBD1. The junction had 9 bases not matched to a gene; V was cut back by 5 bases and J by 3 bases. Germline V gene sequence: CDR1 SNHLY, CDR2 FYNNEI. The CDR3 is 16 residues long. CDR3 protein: CASSYRGGGANEKLFF. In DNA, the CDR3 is TGTGCCAGCAGTTACAGGGGTGGCGGGGCTAATGAAAAACTGTTTTTT.

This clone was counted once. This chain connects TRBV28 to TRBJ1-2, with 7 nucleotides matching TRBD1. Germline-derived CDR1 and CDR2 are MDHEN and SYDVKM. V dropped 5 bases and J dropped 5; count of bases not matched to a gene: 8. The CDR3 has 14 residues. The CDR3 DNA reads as TGTGCCAGCAGTGGAACTGACAGGGTGTATGGCTACACCTTC. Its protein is CASSGTDRVYGYTF.

The chain's CDR3 is CASRPGYDNSPLHF. The CDR3 nucleotides read TGTGCCAGCAGGCCGGGGTACGATAATTCACCCCTCCACTTT. V gene TRBV11-2 combines with J gene TRBJ1-6; D gene ambiguous. This CDR3 has 14 residues. Trimming pared 6 bases from V and 5 bases from J, leaving 11 bases between. Germline V lookup: CDR1 SGHAT, CDR2 FQNNGV.

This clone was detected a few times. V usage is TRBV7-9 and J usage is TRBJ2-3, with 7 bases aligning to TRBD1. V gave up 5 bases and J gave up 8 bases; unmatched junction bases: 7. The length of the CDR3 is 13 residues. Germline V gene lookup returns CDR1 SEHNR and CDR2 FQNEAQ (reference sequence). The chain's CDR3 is CASSQGDPGTQYF. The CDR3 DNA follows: TGTGCCAGCAGCCAGGGGGACCCGGGTACGCAGTATTTT.

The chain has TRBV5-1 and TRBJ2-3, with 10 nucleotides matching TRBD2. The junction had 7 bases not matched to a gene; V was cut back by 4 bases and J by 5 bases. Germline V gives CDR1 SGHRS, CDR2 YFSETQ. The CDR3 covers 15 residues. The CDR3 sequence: CASSPLAGALDTQYF. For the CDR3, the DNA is TGCGCCAGCAGCCCTCTAGCGGGGGCCCTAGATACGCAGTATTTT.

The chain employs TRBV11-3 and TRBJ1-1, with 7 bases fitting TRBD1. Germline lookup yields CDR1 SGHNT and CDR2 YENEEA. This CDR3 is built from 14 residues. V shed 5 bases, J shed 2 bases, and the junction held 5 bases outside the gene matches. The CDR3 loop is CASSRRDRNTEAFF. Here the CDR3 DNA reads TGTGCCAGCAGCCGTCGGGACAGAAACACTGAAGCTTTCTTT.

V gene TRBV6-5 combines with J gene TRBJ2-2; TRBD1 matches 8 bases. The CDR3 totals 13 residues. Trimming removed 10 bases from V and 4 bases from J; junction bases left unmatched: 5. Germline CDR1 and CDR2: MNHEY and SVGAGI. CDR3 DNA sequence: TGTGCCATCCGAACAGGGGGCACCGGGGAGCTGTTTTTT. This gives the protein CAIRTGGTGELFF.